What follows are 3 T cell receptor beta chains derived from one specimen sequenced in a study of shared clonotypes between healthy human individuals. Clones were read by immunoSEQ multiplex PCR, and TCRdb kept only the in-frame ones, dropping some. The sample consists of about 96,000 clones, around half of them appearing once. Sequencing was done on a sample of PBMCs. The source of these receptors is a woman in her thirties or forties in good health. Some clones in this sample may be carry-over from other donors' samples.

The count of this clone is one. The V gene is TRBV20-1, the J gene TRBJ1-1, with 8 bases fitting TRBD1. Germline V CDR1 and CDR2: DFQATT, SNEGSKA (reference sequence). This CDR3 region has 11 residues. Trimming at V came to 3 bases and at J to 7 bases, leaving 1 base not matched to a gene. The CDR3 loop is CSASTGGEAFF. For the CDR3, the DNA is TGCAGTGCTAGCACAGGGGGTGAAGCTTTCTTT.

This clone was detected once. The chain has TRBV9 and TRBJ2-3, with D perhaps matching TRBD2 (5 bases). The V and J ends lost 0 bases and 4 bases respectively, with 12 bases between them. Germline lookup yields CDR1 SGDLS and CDR2 YYNGEE. The CDR3 spans 15 residues. Written as DNA, the CDR3 is TGTGCCAGCAGCGTAGGGGCTAGCATGGCAGATACGCAGTATTTT. Translation gives CASSVGASMADTQYF. The full variable domain, in which reference TRBV9 and TRBJ2-3 provide the parts outside the CDR3, is DSGVTQTPKHLITATGQRVTLRCSPRSGDLSVYWYQQSLDQGLQFLIQYYNGEERAKGNILERFSAQQFPDLHSELNLSSLELGDSALYFCASSVGASMADTQYFGPGTRLTVL.

The chain uses TRBV29-1 and TRBJ1-3; TRBD1 might be the D (5 bases). The CDR3 runs 13 residues. Per the germline V gene, CDR1 is SQVTM and CDR2 is ANQGSEA. Trimming took 1 base from V and 3 from J, leaving 7 bases between them. As DNA, the CDR3 is TGCAGCGTTGAAGGGGACCTTGGAAACACCATATATTTT. Translating it yields CSVEGDLGNTIYF.